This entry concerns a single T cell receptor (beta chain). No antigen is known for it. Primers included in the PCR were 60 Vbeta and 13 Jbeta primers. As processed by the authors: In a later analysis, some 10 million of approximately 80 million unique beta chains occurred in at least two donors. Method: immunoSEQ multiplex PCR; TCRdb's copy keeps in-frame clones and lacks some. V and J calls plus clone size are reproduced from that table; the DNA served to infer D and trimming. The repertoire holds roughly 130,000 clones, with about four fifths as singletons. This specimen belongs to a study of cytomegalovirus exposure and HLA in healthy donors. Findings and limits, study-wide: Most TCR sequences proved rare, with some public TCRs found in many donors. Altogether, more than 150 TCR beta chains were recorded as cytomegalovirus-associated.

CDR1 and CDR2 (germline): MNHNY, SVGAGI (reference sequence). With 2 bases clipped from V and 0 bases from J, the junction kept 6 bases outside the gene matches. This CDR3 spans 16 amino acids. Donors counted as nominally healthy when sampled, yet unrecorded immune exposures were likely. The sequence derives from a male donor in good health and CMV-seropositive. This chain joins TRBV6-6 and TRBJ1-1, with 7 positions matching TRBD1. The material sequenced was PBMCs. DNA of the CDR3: TGTGCCAGCAGTTACGGGCAGGGGGTCATGAACACTGAAGCTTTCTTT. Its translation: CASSYGQGVMNTEAFF.